This paragraph covers one T cell receptor beta chain sequence. Its antigen is not yet known. The sample holds no much larger clone one base away, and base qualities are not on file. CD4+ T cells from unexposed donors were collected before the COVID-19 pandemic (2011-2018). The EasySep CD4+ T cell isolation kit was used to isolate CD4+ T cells once the cultures had run for nine to eleven days. As cell numbers permitted, CD4+ T cells from unexposed donors were tested for reactivity to SARS-CoV-2 S and N and to four common cold coronavirus spike pools. Two million PBMCs per well were cultured in IMDM with 5% human AB serum and 8.5 to 10 IU/ml IL-2. Half of the culture medium was replaced with fresh IL-2-containing medium on days 3 and 7. In general, every peptide culture condition was set up in three replicate wells. Leukapheresis product for the unexposed donors was purchased commercially. Ficoll-Paque PLUS gradient centrifugation was used to isolate PBMCs from either whole blood or leukapheresis product. PBMCs were either cryopreserved at -140°C or used fresh in the expansion assay. The QIAamp Micro DNA Kit was used to extract genomic DNA from the CD4+ T cells.

Unmatched junction bases come to 5, with V trimmed by 4 bases and J by 6 bases. Per the germline V gene (reference sequence), MNHEY is the CDR1 and SMNVEV is the CDR2. From the cysteine through the phenylalanine, the CDR3 covers 13 amino acids. The sequence is cut down to CDR3 DNA, 39 bases in frame from base 1. These data originate in a study of CD4 T cells in relation to SARS-CoV-2 and coronaviruses (dated by TCRdb to about 2021). Some background on the complete study: In the ViraFEST assay, PBMCs were grown with antigen for around nine days, and TCR beta CDR3s were then sequenced to identify antigen-specific clonal expansions. An HIV-1 Nef peptide pool or a culture without peptide was used as the negative reference condition. Patient-derived lymphoblastoid cell lines were used to map the HLA restriction of shared crossreactive spike epitopes. At the level of individual TCR clonotypes, the study measured memory CD4+ T cell crossreactivity between SARS-CoV-2 spike protein and common cold coronavirus spike proteins. Samples from three pre-COVID donors and the naive versus memory experiments were sequenced with the Adaptive Biotechnologies TCR-sequencing kit; other data were Illumina-based. For other donors in the study, expansion assays were sequenced with a different, Illumina-based TCR-beta assay. Study-wide findings and limitations: Small numbers of patients and of tested TCRs were a limitation of the study. Significantly weaker SARS-CoV-2-driven expansion was shown by crossreactive clones than by monoreactive clones, consistent with antigenic imprinting. About 65% of donors had memory CD4+ clonotypes that crossrecognized SARS-CoV-2 and at least one common cold coronavirus spike. Because no donor provided both pre-pandemic and post-infection samples, tracing the source of pre-existing responses was limited. Crossreactivity analysis centred on spike protein, so crossreactivity against other viral proteins was not assessed.

To prepare the library, the immunoSEQ multiplex PCR assay was applied. The source study handled its data this way. During preprocessing, nonproductive sequences were removed, as were CDR3s that did not start with C, did not end with F or W, or were shorter than 7 amino acids. Antigen-specific clonotypes were called with the MANAFEST web app on the basis of expansion relative to the reference and to other culture wells. A clone was considered positive if significant expansion relative to the reference culture was observed in 2 of 3 replicate wells at an FDR below 0.05. Positive clones also required significant expansion versus all other tandem wells and an odds ratio above 5. CDR3 homology was quantified as pairwise Levenshtein distance, calculated with the stringdist R package after three terminal residues were trimmed from each end. TCRdb's version of the immuneACCESS table is confined to in-frame rearrangements and falls short of the full clone set. An unresolved V gene accounts for under half of the shortfall where checked; the remainder is of unknown origin. V and J calls plus clone size are reproduced from that table; the DNA served to infer D and trimming. The sample table lists about 29,000 clones, 76% of them with a count of one. Approximately 14% of the sample is held by the ten biggest clonotypes.

This TCR came from a human donor in good health. Sequencing used CD4+ T cells from PBMCs, cultured in vitro. Recombination connected TRBV27 to TRBJ2-7, with 8 middle bases fitting TRBD2. The DNA sequence is TGTGCCAGCAGTTCACGGGAGGGCCTCGAGCAGTACTTC. This is translated as CASSSREGLEQYF.